The T cell receptor (beta chain) described here comes from a study of blood T cell repertoires in COVID-19. Whole-study context: Sites in the United States, Italy and Spain provided acute and convalescent COVID-19 samples. In each case, the material was cDNA or gDNA derived from T cells, B-cell-depleted T cells, or PBMCs.

V trimming: 3 bases; J trimming: 3 bases; junction bases outside the gene matches: 6. The CDR3 has 16 amino acids. Germline assignment: CDR1 MDHEN and CDR2 SYDVKM. In the authors' methods: Amplification of reference gene primers provided the estimated nucleated cell counts. Assay used: immunoSEQ multiplex PCR; TCRdb lists only in-frame clones, some missing. From that table come the V and J calls and clone size; the DNA was used to work out D and trimming. This table holds around 290,000 clones, approximately 90% found once. Enrolled during active infection, Seattle patients were then followed longitudinally.

This receptor was taken from a woman aged 25 to 45 with COVID-19, enrolled during active disease. This sequence joins TRBV28 and TRBJ2-5; 11 bases line up with TRBD2. Material: peripheral blood. The CDR3 DNA reads TGTGCCAGCAGTTTTCCTAGCGGGAGGACAGAAGAGACCCAGTACTTC. Translating gives CASSFPSGRTEETQYF.